Shown below are 30 T cell receptor beta chains from a single sample sequenced in a study of cytomegalovirus exposure and HLA in healthy donors. Both 60 Vbeta primers and 13 Jbeta primers went into the PCR. Produced via immunoSEQ multiplex PCR; TCRdb's table is partial and in-frame only. The sample contains about 140,000 clones, 80% of which appear only once. Specimen: PBMCs. The receptors derive from a man aged 50 to 59 in good health and CMV-seronegative.

This clone was counted between two and nine times. This chain uses TRBV19 with TRBJ2-3; a weak D match, TRBD1 (6 bases). Germline-derived CDR1 and CDR2 are LNHDA and SQIVND (reference sequence). V lost 4 bases and J 1 base, leaving 6 bases between the germline ends. The length of the CDR3 is 13 residues. The CDR3 DNA reads TGTGCCAGTAGTAAGGGGGGCACAGATACGCAGTATTTT. As protein: CASSKGGTDTQYF.

The chain carries TRBV9 and TRBJ1-1; unclear D gene. The germline CDR1 and CDR2 sequences are SGDLS and YYNGEE. V shed 4 bases and J shed 2 bases, with 12 bases lying between them. The CDR3 totals 14 residues. The CDR3 loop is CASSPRGANTEAFF. The CDR3 DNA is TGTGCCAGCAGCCCCCGGGGAGCTAACACTGAAGCTTTCTTT.

The chain joins TRBV2 to TRBJ1-2; D perhaps matches TRBD1 (5 bases). Germline lookup yields CDR1 SNHLY and CDR2 FYNNEI. Trimming took off 6 bases at V and 8 bases at J, with 16 bases between the two ends. The CDR3 covers 13 residues. Here the CDR3 reads CASRVDNEAGYTF. DNA of the CDR3: TGTGCCAGCAGGGTGGACAACGAGGCGGGCTACACCTTC.

V usage is TRBV18 and J usage is TRBJ1-4; D gene ambiguous. Germline CDR1 and CDR2: KGHSH and LQKENI. The length of the CDR3 is 13 residues. Trimming took 6 bases from V and 0 from J, leaving 5 bases between them. CDR3 amino acids: CASSHATNEKLFF. For the CDR3, the DNA is TGTGCCAGCTCTCATGCAACTAATGAAAAACTGTTTTTT.

This sequence joins TRBV7-9 and TRBJ1-4; D possibly corresponds to TRBD1 (6 bases). Germline V gene data show CDR1 as SEHNR and CDR2 as FQNEAQ (reference sequence). V was shortened by 4 bases and J by 0 bases, with 9 bases between the two germline ends. This CDR3 comprises 15 residues. The CDR3 coding sequence is TGTGCCAGCAGCTCAGGACAGACAACTAATGAAAAACTGTTTTTT. Its translation is CASSSGQTTNEKLFF.

The chain recombines TRBV7-9 with TRBJ1-2, with D possibly being TRBD1 (5 bases). With 2 bases removed from V and 7 bases from J, the gap between germline ends came to 20 bases. The CDR3 sequence is 16 residues long. Germline values: CDR1 SEHNR, CDR2 FQNEAQ (reference sequence). CDR3 residues: CASSLSQGRAGIGYTF. CDR3 coding DNA: TGTGCCAGCAGCTTATCCCAGGGTCGGGCCGGAATTGGCTACACCTTC.

The chain employs TRBV10-1 and TRBJ1-1, with 10 bases matching TRBD1. CDR1 WNHNN and CDR2 SYGVQD come from the germline V gene (reference sequence). The J segment lost 3 bases and the V segment lost 4 bases, leaving 8 bases of the junction unmatched. This CDR3 is built from 16 residues. CDR3 sequence: CASSVFRTGGDTEAFF. The CDR3 nucleotides read TGCGCCAGCAGTGTTTTTAGGACAGGGGGGGACACTGAAGCTTTCTTT.

The V and J genes are TRBV27 and TRBJ2-1, with TRBD2 identical over 9 bases. The trim removed 3 bases at V and 3 bases at J, leaving 9 bases unmatched. Per germline, CDR1 MNHEY and CDR2 SMNVEV (reference sequence). This CDR3 is 17 amino acids long. The DNA of the CDR3 is TGTGCCAGCAGTTTCAGCAGCGGGGGGCCCATCTACAATGAGCAGTTCTTC. It encodes CASSFSSGGPIYNEQFF.

This clone was picked up a small number of times. The genes are TRBV28 and TRBJ1-2; D unclear. The V gene's germline CDR1 is MDHEN and CDR2 SYDVKM. The CDR3 extends over 13 amino acids. V lost 1 base and J 4 bases, leaving 7 bases between the germline ends. Here the CDR3 DNA reads TGTGCCAGCAGTTTATCGGCAGGCTATGGCTACACCTTC. Translating gives CASSLSAGYGYTF.

J is TRBJ1-6 and V is TRBV28; D not certain. The V gene's germline CDR1 is MDHEN and CDR2 SYDVKM. The CDR3 runs 16 residues. Between the trimmed V and J ends, which lost 10 bases and 0 bases, there was a span of 16 bases. The CDR3 protein is CATKPPASSYNSPLHF. CDR3 nucleotides: TGTGCCACCAAACCCCCAGCGAGCTCCTATAATTCACCCCTCCACTTT.

CDR3 nucleotides: TGTGCCAGCAGTTACGATCGGTATAGATCACCCCTCCACTTT. Its translation is CASSYDRYRSPLHF. The rearrangement links TRBV6-5 to TRBJ1-6; D is undetermined. The CDR3 loop spans 14 amino acids. From germline, CDR1 is MNHEY and CDR2 SVGAGI. Trimming shortened V by 2 bases and J by 10 bases, and 12 bases separated the two germline ends.

The V gene is TRBV7-9, the J gene TRBJ1-5, with a tentative D call TRBD1 (5 bases). V was shortened by 1 base and J by 2 bases, with 12 bases between the two germline ends. Germline assignment: CDR1 SEHNR and CDR2 FQNEAQ (reference sequence). The CDR3 runs 16 residues. The CDR3 loop reads CASSLGGRLGNQPQHF. Here the CDR3 DNA reads TGTGCCAGCAGCTTAGGGGGCAGGCTCGGCAATCAGCCCCAGCATTTT.

V and J are TRBV27 and TRBJ2-7, with 12 positions matching TRBD2. The V gene end was trimmed by 6 bases and the J gene end by 2 bases; junction bases not matched to a gene: 2. The CDR3 runs 14 residues. Germline CDR1 reads MNHEY; CDR2 reads SMNVEV (reference sequence). In DNA form, the CDR3 reads TGTGCCAGCAGGACTAGCGGGGGACCCTACGAGCAGTACTTC. The encoded protein is CASRTSGGPYEQYF.

The V and J genes are TRBV2 and TRBJ1-1, with D perhaps TRBD1 (5 bases). V was shortened by 1 base and J by 7 bases, with 7 bases between the two germline ends. Per the germline V gene, CDR1 is SNHLY and CDR2 is FYNNEI. The CDR3 sequence is 12 residues long. CDR3 protein: CASSEGGVEAFF. CDR3 coding DNA: TGTGCCAGCAGTGAAGGGGGGGTTGAAGCTTTCTTT. The full variable domain, rest sourced from reference TRBV2 and TRBJ1-1, is EPEVTQTPSHQVTQMGQEVILRCVPISNHLYFYWYRQILGQKVEFLVSFYNNEISEKSEIFDDQFSVERPDGSNFTLKIRSTKLEDSAMYFCASSEGGVEAFFGQGTRLTVV.

The CDR3 region has the DNA TGTGCCAGCAGTACCCGGGAGACCCAGTACTTC. It is translated as CASSTRETQYF. The chain links TRBV2 to TRBJ2-5; D is uncertain. Germline V gene sequence: CDR1 SNHLY, CDR2 FYNNEI. Trimming took off 5 bases at V and 5 bases at J, with 6 bases between the two ends. The CDR3 is made up of 11 amino acids.

The rearrangement uses TRBV5-1 and TRBJ1-1; D call uncertain. Germline V lookup: CDR1 SGHRS, CDR2 YFSETQ. The CDR3 spans 15 residues. Trimming took off 0 bases at V and 1 base at J, with 10 bases between the two ends. The chain's CDR3 is CASSLGYRENTEAFF. The CDR3, as DNA: TGCGCCAGCAGCTTGGGTTATCGGGAGAACACTGAAGCTTTCTTT.

The V gene is TRBV5-4, the J gene TRBJ2-2; tentative D call: TRBD1 (5 bases). Germline CDR1 is SGHNT and CDR2 is YYREEE (reference sequence). V was pared by 4 bases and J by 0 bases, with 16 bases between. The CDR3 totals 17 residues. The chain's CDR3 is CASSPLPPGSNTGELFF. The CDR3 DNA is TGTGCCAGCAGCCCCCTCCCCCCAGGGTCGAACACCGGGGAGCTGTTTTTT.

This clone was observed a few times. V usage is TRBV27 and J usage is TRBJ2-6; 9 bases match TRBD1. With V trimmed by 8 bases and J by 4 bases, 6 bases remained unmatched. Germline CDR1 is MNHEY and CDR2 is SMNVEV (reference sequence). The CDR3 has 15 amino acids. The CDR3 loop is CASCGTGRGANVLTF. CDR3 DNA sequence: TGTGCCAGCTGCGGGACAGGGAGAGGGGCCAACGTCCTGACTTTC.

The rearrangement joins TRBV5-1 to TRBJ2-7, with TRBD2 matching 10 bases. The CDR3 runs to 18 residues. V was clipped by 0 bases and J by 3 bases; unmatched bases: 12. The V gene's germline CDR1 is SGHRS and CDR2 YFSETQ. DNA for the CDR3: TGCGCCAGCAGCTTGGGCGGACTAGCGGCCCGCCGGAGCTACGAGCAGTACTTC. Translating it yields CASSLGGLAARRSYEQYF.

This chain links TRBV4-2 with TRBJ1-3, with no clear D. The CDR3 has 11 amino acids. CDR1 and CDR2 (germline): LGHNA, YNFKEQ. Trimming took off 4 bases at V and 8 bases at J, with 6 bases between the two ends. The CDR3 DNA is TGTGCCAGCAGCCTCGGGGACACCATATATTTT. It codes for CASSLGDTIYF.

The rearrangement joins TRBV14 to TRBJ2-6, with D maybe TRBD2 (5 bases). Per the germline V gene, CDR1 is SGHDN and CDR2 is FVKESK. The germline V and J ends were trimmed by 4 bases and 13 bases, with 23 bases remaining between them. This CDR3 has 16 residues. CDR3 nucleotide sequence: TGTGCCAGCAGCCCTTTCGTCAGGCCCTCAAGCGGTGTCCTGACTTTC. Its translation: CASSPFVRPSSGVLTF.

CDR3 sequence: CASSESTGGSHSEQYF. In nucleotides, the CDR3 is TGCGCCAGCAGTGAGTCGACAGGGGGCTCCCATAGCGAGCAGTACTTC. The chain combines TRBV10-1 with TRBJ2-7; 10 bases line up with TRBD1. V trimming: 0 bases; J trimming: 6 bases; junction bases outside the gene matches: 8. The germline V gene encodes CDR1 WNHNN and CDR2 SYGVQD (reference sequence). The CDR3 length is 16 residues.

The chain employs TRBV2 and TRBJ1-5; no definite D call. The length of the CDR3 is 18 residues. Germline values: CDR1 SNHLY, CDR2 FYNNEI. Trimming removed 3 bases at V and 0 bases at J, with 18 bases between. Here the CDR3 reads CASSDVFQAAYSNQPQHF. CDR3 sequence (DNA): TGTGCCAGCAGTGACGTTTTTCAGGCAGCCTATAGCAATCAGCCCCAGCATTTT.

This chain uses TRBV20-1 with TRBJ2-7, with D perhaps TRBD1 (6 bases). CDR1 and CDR2 from the germline V gene are DFQATT and SNEGSKA (reference sequence). CDR3 length: 11 amino acids. V lost 5 bases, J lost 7 bases, and 12 bases lay in between. In nucleotides, the CDR3 is TGCAGTGCTCGCAGGGGCCAGGAGCAGTACTTC. Its protein is CSARRGQEQYF.

Here the CDR3 reads CASGGPRGRGSGYTF. The CDR3 DNA reads TGTGCCAGCGGGGGACCAAGGGGGCGCGGCAGTGGCTACACCTTC. The chain is built from TRBV28 and TRBJ1-2; TRBD1 agrees at 7 bases. Germline V gene lookup returns CDR1 MDHEN and CDR2 SYDVKM. Trimming took 8 bases from V and 7 from J; bases not matched to a gene: 16. The CDR3 runs to 15 residues.

This clone occurred once. CDR3 DNA: TGTGCCAGCAGCCCCTTCGTAGCGGGAGGCGAAAGGGGCCAGTACTTC. This codes for CASSPFVAGGERGQYF. The chain joins TRBV7-8 to TRBJ2-5; TRBD2 agrees at 10 bases. The ends lost 5 bases at V and 10 bases at J; junction bases unmatched: 16. Germline CDR1 and CDR2: SGHVS and FQNEAQ. CDR3 length: 16 amino acids.

The chain employs TRBV30 and TRBJ2-3, with D uncertain. The germline V gene encodes CDR1 GTSNPN and CDR2 SVGIG (reference sequence). The ends were cut back, 2 bases at V and 1 base at J, with 10 bases in the middle. The CDR3 length is 14 residues. The chain's CDR3 is CAWSPYSGTDTQYF. In DNA, the CDR3 is TGTGCCTGGAGTCCTTACTCGGGCACAGATACGCAGTATTTT.

The chain is built from TRBV7-9 and TRBJ1-6, with D perhaps matching TRBD1 (6 bases). Trimming removed 3 bases from V and 4 bases from J, with 16 bases in between. This CDR3 has 17 residues. CDR1 and CDR2 (germline): SEHNR, FQNEAQ (reference sequence). The CDR3, as DNA: TGTGCCAGCAGCTTGGTGCGCCCAAGGGGGTATAATTCACCCCTCCACTTT. Protein product: CASSLVRPRGYNSPLHF.

The chain uses TRBV5-4 and TRBJ1-2; tentatively, D is TRBD1 (6 bases). Germline V gene sequence: CDR1 SGHNT, CDR2 YYREEE (reference sequence). The CDR3 covers 15 residues. The V gene lost 0 bases and the J gene lost 0 bases, with 9 bases spanning the gap. CDR3 sequence: CASSLDRTANYGYTF. CDR3 nucleotide sequence: TGTGCCAGCAGCTTGGACCGGACAGCTAACTATGGCTACACCTTC.

The V call is TRBV7-2, the J call TRBJ2-3; 11 nucleotides match TRBD2. V lost 3 bases, J lost 2 bases, and 4 bases stayed unmatched. CDR3 size: 16 residues. Germline V gives CDR1 SGHTA, CDR2 FQGNSA. CDR3 nucleotide sequence: TGTGCCAGCAGCTTGAGGACTAGCGGGTACACAGATACGCAGTATTTT. It codes for CASSLRTSGYTDTQYF.